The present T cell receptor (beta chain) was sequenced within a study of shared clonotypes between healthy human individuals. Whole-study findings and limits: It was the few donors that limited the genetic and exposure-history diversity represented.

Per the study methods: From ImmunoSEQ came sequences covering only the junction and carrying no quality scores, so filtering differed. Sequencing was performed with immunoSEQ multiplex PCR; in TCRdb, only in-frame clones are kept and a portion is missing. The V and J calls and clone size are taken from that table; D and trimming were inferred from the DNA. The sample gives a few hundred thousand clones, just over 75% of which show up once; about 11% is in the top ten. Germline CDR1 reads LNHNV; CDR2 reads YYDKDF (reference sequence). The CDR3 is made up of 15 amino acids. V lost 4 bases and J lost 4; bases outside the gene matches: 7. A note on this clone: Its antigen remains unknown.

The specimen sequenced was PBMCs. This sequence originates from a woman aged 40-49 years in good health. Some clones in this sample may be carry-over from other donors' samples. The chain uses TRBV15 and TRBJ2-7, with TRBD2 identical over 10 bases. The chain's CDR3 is CATSTASGSSYEQYF. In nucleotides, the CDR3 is TGTGCCACCAGCACTGCTAGCGGGAGCTCTTACGAGCAGTACTTC.